This TCR beta chain emerged from a study of blood T cell repertoires in COVID-19. Background on the study: Whether acute or convalescent, the COVID-19 samples came from the United States, Italy and Spain.

Here immunoSEQ multiplex PCR was the method, and the copy in TCRdb shows in-frame clones only, minus some. Of a few hundred thousand clones listed, less than 95% are singletons. Germline CDR1 LNHDA, CDR2 SQIVND (reference sequence). The CDR3 covers 13 residues. The ends were cut back, 3 bases at V and 7 bases at J, with 10 bases in the middle. Material for sequencing was PBMCs or T cells enriched from blood (not recorded which). This receptor was identified in a man aged 18-30 years who had recovered from COVID-19. The chain employs TRBV19 and TRBJ1-5; D remains unclear. The CDR3 sequence is CASSIIVGQPQHF. In DNA, the CDR3 is TGTGCCAGTAGTATTATTGTCGGGCAGCCCCAGCATTTT.